A selection of T cell receptor beta chains follows, all from one sample in a study of identical twins. TCRdb re-called the 5' RACE reads through MiXCR, storing one row per CDR3 protein. Of about 240,000 distinct CDR3 sequences listed, approximately 8% were seen once; the top ten hold over 5%. These sequences were also reported in another study, on yellow fever vaccine responses in identical twins.

The sample comprised CD8+ T cells sorted from blood. Every receptor here comes from a young woman in good health. Both conserved end residues are part of each CDR3.

v_call	j_call	cdr3_aa
TRBV12-3/TRBV12-4	TRBJ2-1	CASSLAVSEQFF
TRBV2	TRBJ2-4	CASSDGALAKNIQYF
TRBV6-1	TRBJ1-1	CASSSGTGERNTEAFF
TRBV28	TRBJ2-3	CASSSNSGSPDTQYF
TRBV2	TRBJ2-1	CASRDRRTGGPYNEQFF
TRBV20-1	TRBJ2-1	CSASWSSGSSYNEQFF
TRBV7-8	TRBJ2-7	CASSETGTNYEQYF
TRBV14	TRBJ2-3	CASSQTGGTLSTDTQYF
TRBV9	TRBJ1-1	CASSGPGPGAFF
TRBV5-1	TRBJ2-2	CASSEPGLALNQYTGELFF
TRBV2	TRBJ1-6	CASSETGPAYSPLHF
TRBV7-8	TRBJ1-6	CASSPERRPLHF
TRBV28	TRBJ2-1	CASSLSGGDDEQFF
TRBV24-1	TRBJ2-1	CATSDTGTGSYNEQFF
TRBV11-2	TRBJ2-5	CASSLRLAGGQETQYF
TRBV12-3/TRBV12-4	TRBJ2-1	CASNSEGDFYNEQFF
TRBV4-1	TRBJ1-4	CASSQEGFATNEKLFF
TRBV25-1	TRBJ2-5	CASSAEEGRETQYF
TRBV4-1	TRBJ2-5	CASSPSGGTETSGGLQETQYF
TRBV27	TRBJ2-3	CASKRWGTAVDTQYF
TRBV5-1	TRBJ1-2	CASSLDRGNYGYTF
TRBV12-3/TRBV12-4	TRBJ2-2	CASSLDRNTGELFF
TRBV4-1	TRBJ2-5	CASSQEGGPARGLRETQYF
TRBV29-1	TRBJ2-3	CSIERGVTDTQYF
TRBV27	TRBJ2-7	CASSLIASGSHEQYF
TRBV12-3/TRBV12-4	TRBJ1-2	CASSGQGGSHYGYTF
TRBV10-1	TRBJ1-1	CASRAGGNTEAFF
TRBV12-3/TRBV12-4	TRBJ2-3	CASSSNPREPDTQYF
TRBV4-1	TRBJ2-2	CASSQDWGASGELFF
TRBV5-6	TRBJ1-1	CASLGTGLNTEAFF
TRBV9	TRBJ2-1	CASSVGGASDEQFF
TRBV28	TRBJ2-2	CASSSLQGPGELFF
TRBV6-5	TRBJ1-1	CASSYAQGNTEAFF
TRBV9	TRBJ1-2	CASSVEGDRVHGYTF
TRBV9	TRBJ2-7	CASSVRPERTTYEQYF
TRBV27	TRBJ2-1	CASSPEGYNEQFF
TRBV20-1	TRBJ2-7	CSARVDRGPNEQYF
TRBV11-2	TRBJ2-3	CASSLVATDTQYF
TRBV4-1	TRBJ2-1	CASSQLSDNEQFF
TRBV28	TRBJ2-2	CASSFGGVGELFF
TRBV10-1	TRBJ1-1	CASSESDRGAFF
TRBV12-3/TRBV12-4	TRBJ1-1	CASSPLTGEVIRDTEAFF
TRBV11-1	TRBJ2-7	CASNPGKGEQYF
TRBV29-1	TRBJ2-7	CSVETWDRGLYEQYF
TRBV20-1	TRBJ2-1	CSANGQGTYNEQFF
TRBV2	TRBJ2-7	CASLMTSGTGEQYF
TRBV14	TRBJ2-3	CASSQDREWITSTDTQYF
TRBV6-1	TRBJ2-1	CASRSLAGEDYEQFF
TRBV9	TRBJ2-7	CASSPRQGFYEQYF
TRBV6-7	TRBJ2-7	CASSYRDFPPEQYF
TRBV6-1	TRBJ2-2	CASSPVYTGELFF
TRBV20-1	TRBJ2-7	CSARDRADFYEQYF
TRBV4-1	TRBJ2-2	CASSPKGGTGSTGELFF